Each of the 32 T cell receptor beta chains below was sequenced from the same sample in a study of graft-versus-host responses after intestinal transplantation. This table comes from immunoSEQ multiplex PCR, and its TCRdb copy is limited to in-frame clones, with some not included. The data contain tens of thousands of clones, roughly 44% of them seen just once; the ten biggest clones take up over 1.3%. Co-plated with approximately 200,000 CFSE-labeled responder cells were approximately 200,000 irradiated, violet-dye-labeled stimulator cells. The source was alloreactive CD8+ T cells from a mixed lymphocyte reaction culture, collected before transplantation. Subset given: CFSE-low proliferating T cells sorted from approximately 6-day pre-transplant mixed lymphocyte reaction (GvH or HvG direction). The receptors here all came from a human patient who was an organ donor for intestinal transplantation.

This chain connects TRBV21-1 to TRBJ2-7; TRBD2 reflects the table's D call only, with no check against the DNA. TRBV21-1 is noted as a pseudogene. The CDR3 runs 16 residues. This chain's CDR3 is CASSDRLRRSSYEQYF. The CDR3 DNA follows: TGTGCCAGCAGCGACCGTTTGAGACGGAGCTCCTACGAGCAGTACTTC.

The chain carries TRBV6-1 and TRBJ1-1, with D hard to call. Trimming shortened V by 8 bases and J by 1 base, and 8 bases separated the two germline ends. The CDR3 length is 12 residues. The germline V gene has CDR1 MNHNS and CDR2 SASEGT. DNA of the CDR3: TGTGCCAGCGGATACAGGAACACTGAAGCTTTCTTT. Translated, it gives CASGYRNTEAFF.

The J gene is TRBJ2-5, the V gene TRBV5-6; D is undetermined. Per germline, CDR1 SGHDT and CDR2 YYEEEE. V lost 0 bases to trimming and J lost 4 bases, with 7 bases between them. The CDR3 totals 13 residues. CDR3 sequence (DNA): TGTGCCAGCAGCTTGGTACGGAGAGAGACCCAGTACTTC. This encodes CASSLVRRETQYF.

In its sample, this clone ranks as medium-sized. CDR3 amino acids: CASSDSYEQYF. DNA for the CDR3: TGTGCCAGCAGTGACAGTTACGAGCAGTACTTC. The V call is TRBV2, the J call TRBJ2-7; D is unresolved. The length of the CDR3 is 11 residues. Germline CDR1 SNHLY, CDR2 FYNNEI. The germline V and J ends were trimmed by 3 bases and 4 bases, with 4 bases remaining between them.

J is TRBJ1-5 and V is TRBV6-4; 12 bases map to TRBD1. CDR1 and CDR2 (germline): MRHNA, SNTAGT. The CDR3 contains 15 residues. The junction had 7 bases not matched to a gene; V was cut back by 6 bases and J by 7 bases. This CDR3 is CASRVGQGAEQPQHF. DNA for the CDR3: TGTGCCAGCAGAGTGGGACAGGGGGCTGAGCAGCCCCAGCATTTT.

Notes on this clone: The junction and the germline gene differ at one end; a read error may be behind it. The identical CDR3 is also encoded by other nucleotide sequences in the sample. The V gene is TRBV14, the J gene TRBJ1-1; D is uncertain. This CDR3 has 15 amino acids. Germline CDR1 is SGHDN and CDR2 is FVKESK. The CDR3 nucleotides are TGTGCCAGCAGGCCATTATGGGAATTGAACACTGAAGCCTTCTTT. Amino acid sequence: CASRPLWELNTEAFF. The full variable domain, its missing parts supplied by reference TRBV14 and TRBJ1-1, is EAGVTQFPSHSVIEKGQTVTLRCDPISGHDNLYWYRRVMGKEIKFLLHFVKESKQDESGMPNNRFLAERTGGTYSTLKVQPAELEDSGVYFCASRPLWELNTEAFFGQGTRLTVV.

The chain is built from TRBV27 and TRBJ2-7; the D gene is possibly TRBD2 (5 bases). CDR1 and CDR2 (germline): MNHEY, SMNVEV (reference sequence). Trimming took off 0 bases at V and 0 bases at J, with 9 bases between the two ends. This CDR3 spans 15 amino acids. CDR3 coding DNA: TGTGCCAGCAGTTTATCGAGGACTCCCTCCTACGAGCAGTACTTC. This codes for CASSLSRTPSYEQYF.

The V call is TRBV7-9, the J call TRBJ1-2; 9 positions agree with TRBD1. CDR3 length equals 17 residues. The V and J ends lost 5 bases and 4 bases, in that order; junction bases with no gene match: 14. CDR1 is SEHNR and CDR2 is FQNEAQ in the germline V gene (reference sequence). The CDR3 here is CASSATLRGQGIYGYTF. The CDR3 nucleotides read TGTGCCAGCAGCGCTACGCTACGGGGACAGGGAATCTATGGCTACACCTTC.

The rearrangement uses TRBV6-5 and TRBJ2-7; D is unresolved. Per the germline V gene, CDR1 is MNHEY and CDR2 is SVGAGI. V was clipped by 5 bases and J by 2 bases, with 13 bases between them. The length of the CDR3 is 14 residues. CDR3 DNA sequence: TGTGCCAGCAGTGAACTCCGGGTAGCCTACGAGCAGTACTTC. This sequence encodes CASSELRVAYEQYF.

This rearrangement joins TRBV28 to TRBJ1-2; D may be TRBD1 (6 bases). V lost 10 bases, J lost 3 bases, and 12 bases lay in between. There are 12 residues in the CDR3. Germline assignment: CDR1 MDHEN and CDR2 SYDVKM. CDR3 sequence: CATFPGDYGYTF. The CDR3 DNA reads as TGTGCCACCTTCCCAGGGGACTATGGCTACACCTTC.

The table lists this clone with a few counts. In nucleotides, the CDR3 is TGTGCCAGCAGCAGGGGTTATGGCGGGGAGCTGTTTTTT. It codes for CASSRGYGGELFF. The chain combines TRBV11-2 with TRBJ2-2, with D possibly matching TRBD1 (5 bases). V shed 5 bases and J shed 7 bases, with 11 bases lying between them. The germline V gene encodes CDR1 SGHAT and CDR2 FQNNGV. The CDR3 is 13 amino acids.

The chain links TRBV4-1 to TRBJ2-7, with TRBD2 matching over 7 bases. Trimming took 2 bases from V and 3 from J; bases not matched to a gene: 7. Looked up from germline, CDR1 is MGHRA and CDR2 is YSYEKL. This CDR3 is built from 15 residues. The CDR3 here is CASSQILAEFYEQYF. For the CDR3, the DNA is TGCGCCAGCAGCCAAATCCTAGCGGAGTTCTACGAGCAGTACTTC.

This clone was observed a few times. The rearrangement links TRBV6-1 to TRBJ1-3; 7 bases line up with TRBD1. This CDR3 spans 15 amino acids. Trimming removed 1 base from V and 1 base from J; junction bases left unmatched: 1. Germline CDR1 reads MNHNS; CDR2 reads SASEGT. CDR3 nucleotide sequence: TGTGCCAGCAGTGAAGAGGGGGCTTCTGGAAACACCATATATTTT. Translated, it gives CASSEEGASGNTIYF.

As DNA, the CDR3 is TGTGCCAGCAGCTTGGGACAGGGGGGTTCCTACGAGCAGTACTTC. This encodes CASSLGQGGSYEQYF. The chain employs TRBV5-5 and TRBJ2-7, with TRBD1 matching over 9 bases. Germline values: CDR1 SGHKS, CDR2 YYEKEE (reference sequence). J was trimmed by 1 base and V by 0 bases; bases with no gene match: 2. This CDR3 contains 15 residues.

V gene TRBV7-9 combines with J gene TRBJ1-3; D is undetermined. Germline V gives CDR1 SEHNR, CDR2 FQNEAQ (reference sequence). This CDR3 has 13 residues. V was shortened by 3 bases and J by 2 bases, with 5 bases between the two germline ends. The CDR3 sequence is CASSLDAGNTIYF. The CDR3 DNA reads TGTGCCAGCAGCTTGGACGCTGGAAACACCATATATTTT.

The gene calls are TRBV18 and TRBJ2-2; D ambiguous. Trimming took 3 bases from V and 8 from J, leaving 10 bases between them. The CDR3 is 13 residues long. Germline assignment: CDR1 KGHSH and CDR2 LQKENI. The CDR3 DNA is TGTGCCAGCTCACCTTCCGAGGCGGGGGAGCTGTTTTTT. Translation gives CASSPSEAGELFF.

The sample holds a few counts of this clone. This chain uses TRBV6-5 with TRBJ1-2, with no clear D. V lost 2 bases and J lost 7, with 5 bases in between. The germline CDR1 and CDR2 sequences are MNHEY and SVGAGI. The CDR3 extends over 11 amino acids. The CDR3 region is CASSYVGGYTF. In nucleotides, the CDR3 is TGTGCCAGCAGTTACGTCGGTGGCTACACCTTC.

Sample share makes this clone medium-sized. The rearrangement joins TRBV2 to TRBJ2-1; the D is unclear. V was clipped by 6 bases and J by 5 bases, with 5 bases between them. Germline CDR1 and CDR2: SNHLY and FYNNEI. CDR3 size: 11 residues. Here the CDR3 DNA reads TGTGCCAGCAGGGCCGACAATGAGCAGTTCTTC. Residues: CASRADNEQFF.

This clone was observed a few times. This sequence joins TRBV9 and TRBJ2-2; the match to TRBD2 covers 8 bases. This CDR3 has 18 residues. CDR1 and CDR2 from the germline V gene are SGDLS and YYNGEE. V trimming: 0 bases; J trimming: 6 bases; junction bases outside the gene matches: 13. CDR3 in amino acids: CASSVAGLSGSQPGELFF. In nucleotides, the CDR3 is TGTGCCAGCAGCGTAGCTGGACTAAGCGGGAGCCAGCCCGGGGAGCTGTTTTTT.

The rearrangement joins TRBV7-6 to TRBJ2-3; 8 nucleotides line up with TRBD2. In germline, CDR1 is SGHVS, CDR2 FNYEAQ. The CDR3 is 14 amino acids. The ends lost 5 bases at V and 4 bases at J; junction bases unmatched: 5. CDR3 residues: CASSPTSVADTQYF. The DNA of the CDR3 is TGTGCCAGCAGCCCGACTAGCGTTGCAGATACGCAGTATTTT. Together with reference TRBV7-6 and TRBJ2-3, the CDR3 gives the full variable domain: GAGVSQSPRYKVTKRGQDVALRCDPISGHVSLYWYRQALGQGPEFLTYFNYEAQQDKSGLPNDRFSAERPEGSISTLTIQRTEQRDSAMYRCASSPTSVADTQYFGPGTRLTVL.

V gene TRBV6-6 combines with J gene TRBJ2-2, with unresolved D. CDR1 is MNHNY, CDR2 SVGAGI, per germline (reference sequence). V gave up 7 bases and J gave up 4 bases, with 4 bases separating them. The CDR3 consists of 11 residues. This chain's CDR3 is CASMATGELFF. The CDR3 bases are TGTGCCAGCATGGCCACCGGGGAGCTGTTTTTT.

V is TRBV9 and J is TRBJ1-1; the D gene is possibly TRBD1 (5 bases). The CDR3 is 16 residues long. V shed 4 bases and J shed 1 base, with 17 bases lying between them. Germline CDR1 SGDLS, CDR2 YYNGEE. The CDR3 is CASSPRDPPWNTEAFF. The CDR3 DNA follows: TGTGCCAGCAGCCCGCGGGACCCCCCTTGGAACACTGAAGCTTTCTTT.

The chain uses TRBV29-1 and TRBJ2-1; D is tentatively TRBD1 or TRBD2 (5 bases each). Germline CDR1 SQVTM, CDR2 ANQGSEA. V was pared by 5 bases and J by 0 bases, with 14 bases between. This CDR3 is built from 15 residues. CDR3 loop: CSVRGGPSSYNEQFF. DNA of the CDR3: TGCAGCGTTCGGGGCGGTCCGAGCTCCTACAATGAGCAGTTCTTC.

The rearrangement links TRBV7-6 to TRBJ2-7; 7 bases are a match to TRBD2. J gave up 5 bases and V 2 bases, and 6 bases lay outside the gene matches. The CDR3 has 14 amino acids. Germline V gene data show CDR1 as SGHVS and CDR2 as FNYEAQ. The CDR3 loop reads CASSLWGGVNEQYF. The CDR3 region has the DNA TGTGCCAGCAGCTTATGGGGGGGGGTCAACGAGCAGTACTTC.

The chain recombines TRBV30 with TRBJ2-2; D unresolved. V was clipped by 7 bases and J by 6 bases, with 9 bases between them. Germline-derived CDR1 and CDR2 are GTSNPN and SVGIG (reference sequence). The CDR3 loop spans 11 amino acids. CDR3 in amino acids: CAYDSAGELFF. CDR3 nucleotide sequence: TGTGCCTATGACTCTGCCGGGGAGCTGTTTTTT. The complete variable domain, with remaining parts taken from reference TRBV30 and TRBJ2-2, reads SQTIHQWPATLVQPVGSPLSLECTVEGTSNPNLYWYRQAAGRGLQLLFYSVGIGQISSEVPQNLSASRPQDRQFILSSKKLLLSDSGFYLCAYDSAGELFFGEGSRLTVL.

The chain recombines TRBV11-2 with TRBJ2-1; no clear D gene. V dropped 1 base and J dropped 9 bases, with 13 bases sitting between them. This CDR3 region has 14 residues. Germline V gene sequence: CDR1 SGHAT, CDR2 FQNNGV. The CDR3 coding sequence is TGTGCCAGCAGCTTAGGCTGGGTTGAAGGTGAGCAGTTCTTC. This sequence encodes CASSLGWVEGEQFF.

DNA for the CDR3: TGTGCCAGCAGTGACCCCTTAGAGTGGAGCTATGGCTACACCTTC. It translates to CASSDPLEWSYGYTF. The chain joins TRBV2 to TRBJ1-2; no reliable D call. There are 15 residues in the CDR3. The V end lost 3 bases, the J end lost 4 bases, and 15 bases lay between the germline ends. The germline V gene encodes CDR1 SNHLY and CDR2 FYNNEI.

The rearrangement uses TRBV4-2 and TRBJ1-1; no reliable D call. V was pared by 6 bases and J by 3 bases, with 11 bases between. Per germline, CDR1 LGHNA and CDR2 YNFKEQ. CDR3 length: 13 residues. CDR3: CASSPLGDTEAFF. In DNA form, the CDR3 reads TGTGCCAGCAGTCCCCTCGGGGACACTGAAGCTTTCTTT.

This clone is classed as medium-sized (0.01 to 0.1%). J is TRBJ1-1 and V is TRBV2; TRBD1 is a possible D gene (6 bases). The CDR3 is made up of 12 amino acids. With 6 bases removed from V and 8 bases from J, the gap between germline ends came to 13 bases. The V gene's germline CDR1 is SNHLY and CDR2 FYNNEI. The CDR3 nucleotides read TGTGCCAGCAGGATGGACAGTAAAGAAGCTTTCTTT. Translated, it gives CASRMDSKEAFF.

This clone has just one count. The chain couples TRBV10-1 to TRBJ2-1; 9 bases line up with TRBD2. The CDR3 sequence is 16 residues long. Germline V gene data show CDR1 as WNHNN and CDR2 as SYGVQD (reference sequence). Trimming removed 1 base from V and 5 bases from J; junction bases left unmatched: 6. The CDR3 is CASSEYAGGIDNEQFF. CDR3 DNA: TGCGCCAGCAGTGAGTACGCGGGAGGGATCGACAATGAGCAGTTCTTC.

The sample holds a few counts of this clone. The V call is TRBV28, the J call TRBJ1-2; D possibly corresponds to TRBD1 (6 bases). The germline V gene has CDR1 MDHEN and CDR2 SYDVKM. The V and J ends lost 5 bases and 0 bases respectively, with 10 bases between them. The CDR3 runs 14 residues. The CDR3, as DNA: TGTGCCAGCAGTGTCCCAGGGGCTAACTATGGCTACACCTTC. As protein: CASSVPGANYGYTF.

The chain recombines TRBV19 with TRBJ2-7; D unresolved. The CDR3 contains 13 residues. In germline, CDR1 is LNHDA, CDR2 SQIVND (reference sequence). V dropped 3 bases and J dropped 7 bases, with 13 bases sitting between them. The CDR3 here is CASSISTPGEQYF. In DNA form, the CDR3 reads TGTGCCAGTAGTATTTCGACTCCTGGGGAGCAGTACTTC.